Listed here are 6 T cell receptor beta chains from one sample, sequenced in a study of blood T cell repertoires in COVID-19. Libraries were prepared by immunoSEQ multiplex PCR; TCRdb keeps only in-frame clonotypes and omits some of them. The data hold approximately 300,000 clones, with about 83% observed a single time. Sequencing was done on a sample of peripheral blood. Receptors were obtained from a woman in her forties or fifties with acute or convalescent COVID-19.

The chain uses TRBV30 and TRBJ2-3; 9 positions agree with TRBD2. V shed 0 bases, J shed 3 bases, and the junction held 7 bases outside the gene matches. This CDR3 has 16 amino acids. Germline assignment: CDR1 GTSNPN and CDR2 SVGIG (reference sequence). CDR3 DNA: TGTGCCTGGAGTGTAAAGGTGACTAGCGGAACAGATACGCAGTATTTT. Translated, it gives CAWSVKVTSGTDTQYF.

The chain carries TRBV9 and TRBJ2-3, with 8 bases that match TRBD2. The CDR3 sequence is 16 residues long. Germline-derived CDR1 and CDR2 are SGDLS and YYNGEE. Trimming took 0 bases from V and 1 from J; bases not matched to a gene: 4. CDR3 DNA sequence: TGTGCCAGCAGCGTAGAGTCGGGGGGGGGCACAGATACGCAGTATTTT. It specifies CASSVESGGGTDTQYF. Complete variable domain (other parts from reference TRBV9 and TRBJ2-3): DSGVTQTPKHLITATGQRVTLRCSPRSGDLSVYWYQQSLDQGLQFLIQYYNGEERAKGNILERFSAQQFPDLHSELNLSSLELGDSALYFCASSVESGGGTDTQYFGPGTRLTVL.

The chain uses TRBV18 and TRBJ2-7, with TRBD1 identical over 10 bases. This CDR3 has 13 residues. Trimming at V came to 4 bases and at J to 6 bases, leaving 3 bases not matched to a gene. Germline CDR1 reads KGHSH; CDR2 reads LQKENI. The CDR3 sequence is CASSRQGASEQYF. In nucleotides, the CDR3 is TGTGCCAGCTCACGACAGGGGGCAAGCGAGCAGTACTTC.

V and J are TRBV15 and TRBJ1-4; 9 bases agree with TRBD1. Germline trimming cut 5 bases from V and 8 bases from J; bases unmatched to any gene: 6. Germline CDR1 reads LNHNV; CDR2 reads YYDKDF (reference sequence). This CDR3 spans 14 amino acids. CDR3 DNA sequence: TGTGCCACCAGCCTGGACAGGGGAGACGAAAAACTGTTTTTT. Its protein product is CATSLDRGDEKLFF.

The V and J genes are TRBV7-6 and TRBJ2-7; 9 nucleotides agree with TRBD1. The CDR3 is 15 amino acids. The V segment lost 2 bases and the J segment 5 bases; nucleotides outside the gene matches: 7. The V gene's germline CDR1 is SGHVS and CDR2 FNYEAQ. CDR3 sequence reads: CASSLSQGAKNEQYF. DNA of the CDR3: TGTGCCAGCAGCTTATCACAGGGGGCGAAGAACGAGCAGTACTTC.

The chain employs TRBV19 and TRBJ1-5; 7 bases agree with TRBD1. CDR1 and CDR2 from the germline V gene are LNHDA and SQIVND (reference sequence). The CDR3 runs to 14 residues. V shed 6 bases, J shed 1 base, and the junction held 3 bases outside the gene matches. The CDR3: CASRGQTSNQPQHF. CDR3 in DNA: TGTGCCAGTAGGGGACAGACCAGCAATCAGCCCCAGCATTTT.